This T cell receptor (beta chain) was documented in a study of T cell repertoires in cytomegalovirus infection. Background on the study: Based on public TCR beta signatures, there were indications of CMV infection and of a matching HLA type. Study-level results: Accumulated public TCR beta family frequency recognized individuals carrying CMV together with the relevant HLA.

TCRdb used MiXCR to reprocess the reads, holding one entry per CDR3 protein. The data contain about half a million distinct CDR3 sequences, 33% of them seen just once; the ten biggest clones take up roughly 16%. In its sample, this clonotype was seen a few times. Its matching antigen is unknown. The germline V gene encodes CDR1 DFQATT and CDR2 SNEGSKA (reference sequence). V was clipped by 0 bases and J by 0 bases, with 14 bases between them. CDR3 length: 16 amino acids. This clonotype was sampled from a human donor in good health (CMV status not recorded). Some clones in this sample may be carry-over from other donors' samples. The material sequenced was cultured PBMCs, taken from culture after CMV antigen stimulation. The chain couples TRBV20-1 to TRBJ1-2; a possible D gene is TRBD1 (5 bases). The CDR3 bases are TGCAGTGCTAGAGATGTCAGGGTGCAGTCTAACTATGGCTACACCTTC. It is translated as CSARDVRVQSNYGYTF.